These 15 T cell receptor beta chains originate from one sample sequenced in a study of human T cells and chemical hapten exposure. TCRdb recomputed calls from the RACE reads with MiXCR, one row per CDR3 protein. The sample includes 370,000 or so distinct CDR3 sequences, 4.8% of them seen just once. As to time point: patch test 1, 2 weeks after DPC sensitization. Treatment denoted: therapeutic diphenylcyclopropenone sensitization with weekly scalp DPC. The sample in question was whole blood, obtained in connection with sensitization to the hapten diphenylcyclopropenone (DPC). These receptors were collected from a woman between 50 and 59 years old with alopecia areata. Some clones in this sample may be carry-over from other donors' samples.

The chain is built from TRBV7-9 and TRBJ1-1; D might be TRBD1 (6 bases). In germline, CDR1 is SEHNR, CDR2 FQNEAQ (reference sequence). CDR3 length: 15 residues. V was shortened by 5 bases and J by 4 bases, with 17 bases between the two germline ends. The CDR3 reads CASSPRAQGITEAFF. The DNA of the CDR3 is TGTGCCAGCAGCCCAAGGGCACAGGGAATCACTGAAGCTTTCTTT.

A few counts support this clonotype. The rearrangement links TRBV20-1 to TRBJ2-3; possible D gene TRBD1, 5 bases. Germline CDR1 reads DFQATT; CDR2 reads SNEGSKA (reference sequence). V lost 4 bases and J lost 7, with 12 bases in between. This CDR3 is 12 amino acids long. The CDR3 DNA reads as TGCAGTGCTATCCAGGGTGTGAATACGCAGTATTTT. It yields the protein CSAIQGVNTQYF.

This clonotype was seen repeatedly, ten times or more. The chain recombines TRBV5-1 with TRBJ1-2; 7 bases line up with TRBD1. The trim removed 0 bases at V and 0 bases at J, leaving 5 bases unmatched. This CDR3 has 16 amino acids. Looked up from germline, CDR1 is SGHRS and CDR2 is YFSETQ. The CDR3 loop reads CASSLAGTASNYGYTF. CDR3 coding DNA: TGCGCCAGCAGCTTGGCCGGGACAGCTTCTAACTATGGCTACACCTTC.

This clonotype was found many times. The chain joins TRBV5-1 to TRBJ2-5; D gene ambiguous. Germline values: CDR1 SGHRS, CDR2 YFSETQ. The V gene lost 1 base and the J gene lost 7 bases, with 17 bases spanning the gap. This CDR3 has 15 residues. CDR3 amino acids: CASSLRADERRTQYF. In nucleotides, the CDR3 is TGCGCCAGCAGCTTGAGGGCGGACGAACGTCGGACCCAGTACTTC.

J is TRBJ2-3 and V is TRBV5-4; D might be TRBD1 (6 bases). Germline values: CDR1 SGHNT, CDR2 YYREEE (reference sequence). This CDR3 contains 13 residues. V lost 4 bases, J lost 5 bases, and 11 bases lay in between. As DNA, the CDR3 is TGTGCCAGCAGCCTACGACAGGAAGATACGCAGTATTTT. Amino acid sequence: CASSLRQEDTQYF.

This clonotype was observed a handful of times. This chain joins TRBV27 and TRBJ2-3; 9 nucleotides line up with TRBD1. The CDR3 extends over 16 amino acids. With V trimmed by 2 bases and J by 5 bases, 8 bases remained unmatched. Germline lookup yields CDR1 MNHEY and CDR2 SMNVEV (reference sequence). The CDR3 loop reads CASSLMGTGSRDTQYF. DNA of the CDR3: TGTGCCAGCAGTTTAATGGGGACAGGGTCTAGAGATACGCAGTATTTT.

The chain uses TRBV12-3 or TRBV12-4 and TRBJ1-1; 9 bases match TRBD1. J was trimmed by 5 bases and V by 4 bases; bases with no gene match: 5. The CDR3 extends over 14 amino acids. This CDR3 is CASSSGQGFTEAFF. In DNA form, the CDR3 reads TGTGCCAGCAGTTCTGGACAGGGGTTTACTGAAGCTTTCTTT.

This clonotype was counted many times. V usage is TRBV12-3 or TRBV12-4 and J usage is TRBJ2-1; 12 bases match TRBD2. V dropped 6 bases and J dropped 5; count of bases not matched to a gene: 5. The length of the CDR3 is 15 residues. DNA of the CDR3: TGTGCCAGCAGCCCTCTAGCGGGAGGGAACAATGAGCAGTTCTTC. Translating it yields CASSPLAGGNNEQFF.

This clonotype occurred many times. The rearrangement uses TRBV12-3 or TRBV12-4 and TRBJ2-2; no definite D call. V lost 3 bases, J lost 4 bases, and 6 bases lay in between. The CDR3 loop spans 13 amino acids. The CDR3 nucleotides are TGTGCCAGCAGTTTCAACCCCACCGGGGAGCTGTTTTTT. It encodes CASSFNPTGELFF.

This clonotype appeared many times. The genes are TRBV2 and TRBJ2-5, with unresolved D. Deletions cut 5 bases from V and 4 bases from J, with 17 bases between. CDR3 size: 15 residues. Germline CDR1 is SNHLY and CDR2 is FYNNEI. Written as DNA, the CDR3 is TGTGCCAGCAGTCCCCTCCCCACCGCCGCAGAGACCCAGTACTTC. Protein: CASSPLPTAAETQYF.

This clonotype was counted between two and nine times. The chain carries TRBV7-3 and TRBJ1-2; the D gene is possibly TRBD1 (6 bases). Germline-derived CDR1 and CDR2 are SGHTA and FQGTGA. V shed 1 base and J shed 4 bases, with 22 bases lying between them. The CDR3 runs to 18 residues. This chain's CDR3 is CASSLRGVRGNGAYGYTF. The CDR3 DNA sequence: TGTGCCAGCAGCTTAAGGGGCGTCAGGGGAAATGGTGCCTATGGCTACACCTTC.

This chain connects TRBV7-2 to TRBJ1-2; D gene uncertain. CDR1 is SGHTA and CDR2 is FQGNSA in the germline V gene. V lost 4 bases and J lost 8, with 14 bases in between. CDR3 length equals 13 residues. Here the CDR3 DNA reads TGTGCCAGCAGCTCTACAGACCAAACGGGCTACACCTTC. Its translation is CASSSTDQTGYTF.

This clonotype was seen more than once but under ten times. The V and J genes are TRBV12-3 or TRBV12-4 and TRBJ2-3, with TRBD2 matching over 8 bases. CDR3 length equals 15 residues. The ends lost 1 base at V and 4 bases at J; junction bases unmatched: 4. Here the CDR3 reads CASSLVGGASDTQYF. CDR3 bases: TGTGCCAGCAGTTTAGTCGGGGGGGCGTCAGATACGCAGTATTTT.

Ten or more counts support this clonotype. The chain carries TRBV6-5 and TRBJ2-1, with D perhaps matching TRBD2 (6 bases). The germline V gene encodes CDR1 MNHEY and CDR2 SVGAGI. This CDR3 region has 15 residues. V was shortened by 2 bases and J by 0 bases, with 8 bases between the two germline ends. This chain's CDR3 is CASSYGGSSYNEQFF. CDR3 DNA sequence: TGTGCCAGCAGTTACGGAGGGAGCTCCTACAATGAGCAGTTCTTC.

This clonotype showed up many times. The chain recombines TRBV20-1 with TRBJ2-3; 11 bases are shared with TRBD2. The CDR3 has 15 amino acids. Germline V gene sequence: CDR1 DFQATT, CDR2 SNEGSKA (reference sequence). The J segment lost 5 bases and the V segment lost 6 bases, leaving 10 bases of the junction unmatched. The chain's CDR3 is CSASSLAGGQDTQYF. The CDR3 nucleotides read TGCAGTGCGTCATCCTTAGCGGGAGGGCAAGATACGCAGTATTTT.